Included here is one TCR beta chain sequence, with context. Its specific antigen is unknown. Per-nucleotide qualities are absent, and no much larger clonotype sits a single base away. The data were taken from a study of cytomegalovirus exposure and HLA in healthy donors (dated by TCRdb to between 2016 and 2019). Study-level background: According to an earlier analysis of 587 of the donors, about 179 million T cells yielded 120 million or so unique TCR beta sequences and approximately 280 Gb of sequence data. Of the approximately 400 genotyped donors, about 84% fell in the genetic ancestry cluster associated with self-reported Caucasian donors. Because of strong linkage in the cohort, 5 or 6 DR-DQ haplotypes were treated as single units for association and clustering. An earlier analysis of 587 of the donors used high-throughput TCR beta sequencing to judge whether each TCR beta V gene segment behaved as functional or pseudogenic. Every discovery cohort repertoire had been produced on one sequencing platform. The study profiled the T cell repertoires of hundreds of subjects by immunosequencing and related them to cytomegalovirus serostatus. High-throughput TCR immunosequencing, statistical association of individual TCRs with disease status, and machine learning were combined to predict cytomegalovirus infection status. Among a few hundred genotyped donors of the cohort, an average of around 240,000 unique TCR beta nucleotide sequences were sequenced per donor, around 20% of them non-productive. Donor age, sex, ethnicity and CMV serostatus were compiled together with the repertoire data. A later genetic analysis took genome-wide SNP genotypes for about 55% of the 666 donors and used that subset as a discovery cohort. About 280 gigabases of sequencing data and 70 million to 100 million unique TCR sequences were included in an early release covering about 700 HLA-typed donors. Rather than using new phenotypic data, the later analysis identified candidate immune exposures from TCR beta sequences and from how often those sequences occurred across donors. Along with the roughly 670-subject first cohort, a separate validation cohort of 120 different subjects was used. Class I and class II HLA loci were covered by the typing at four-digit resolution. Typing coverage varied by locus: roughly 629-640 donors for A, B, C, DRB1 and DQB1; roughly 500 for DQA1; more than 600 for DPA1; approximately 490 for DPB1. The study was designed to test whether signatures of past pathogen exposure could be identified by cataloging public T cell receptors. In a later analysis, previously published TCR beta repertoires from 666 donors were re-analyzed and high-resolution HLA genotyping was added so that TCR occurrence patterns could be studied.

The germline V gene (reference sequence) sets CDR1 to GTSNPN and CDR2 to SVGIG. The CDR3 has 13 amino acids, counting the end cysteine and phenylalanine. The CDR3 DNA has 39 bases and is translated from base 1. V and J lose 2 bases and 1 base, and a span of 6 bases separates them. What the study reported, not specific to this receptor: In an earlier analysis of 450 to 750 of the donors, most TCR beta V segments appeared in productive rearrangements about 90% or about 30% of the time, broadly matching IMGT annotations. Assigning TCR associations to individual alleles was difficult when HLA alleles, especially DR and DQ, strongly co-occurred. The only immune exposure information available for the cohort was CMV serostatus. A few of the identified cytomegalovirus-associated TCR beta chains were confirmed in vitro to be specific for cytomegalovirus antigens. A cluster of highly shared sequence variants was judged likely to be a technical artifact of the sequencing pipeline. According to the authors, the approach could potentially be generalized to other disease states and immunological phenotypes. In a later analysis, several top co-occurrence clusters were reported to appear linked to parvovirus B19, influenza, CMV and Epstein-Barr virus. Compared with equally common non-associated chains, HLA-associated TCR beta chains in a later analysis were more clonally expanded and had lower generation probabilities. At a false discovery rate of 0.05, a later analysis linked 16,000 or so TCR beta sequences to specific HLA alleles. In a later genetic analysis, fewer N-insertions in productive TCRs were reported among donors in an Asian-associated ancestry cluster than the roughly 700-donor mean. Linkage disequilibrium might explain the correlated functional status among segregating V segments, but an unknown experimental factor could not be excluded. According to a later analysis, most CMV-associated TCR beta chains appeared to be HLA-restricted, and the HLA associations seemed to be driven largely by CMV exposure. The classifier was reported to diagnose cytomegalovirus status with high specificity and sensitivity in both the original and validation cohorts. A total of 164 TCR beta chains were listed by the study as associated with cytomegalovirus. A further reported finding was that TCR beta sequences accurately predicted the HLA-A and HLA-B alleles for most subjects in the first cohort. Because HLA typing was missing for some donors at each locus, association tests included only the typed subset. In a later genetic analysis, a missense DCLRE1C variant was associated with V-gene and J-gene trimming of TCR beta chains, and the association was replicated in an independent cohort. While some public TCRs were present in many individuals, most TCR sequences turned up only very rarely across donors. Presence/absence analyses assumed roughly uniform sequencing depth across donors, an assumption that may not hold. Because the 87-base-pair reads could not distinguish some IMGT-functional V segments, including TRBV6-2 and TRBV6-3, those segments were excluded. The cohort was sequenced for TCR beta chains only, and without alpha or paired-chain data the features that could be detected were limited. Because counts were too low, about 18 rarely observed V segments, including chromosome 9 orphons, were excluded from the earlier analysis of several hundred of the donors. A later analysis found that TCR association rates varied across HLA loci, with DRB1 alleles showing the most associated TCRs and HLA-C alleles the fewest.

The library came from the immunoSEQ multiplex PCR assay. A mixture of 60 forward primers for TCR Vbeta segments and 13 reverse primers for TCR Jbeta segments was used in the multiplex PCR. A multiplex PCR assay on genomic DNA amplified the CDR3 region of rearranged TCR beta genes. The amplified TCR beta libraries were sequenced on the Illumina HiSeq System as 87-base-pair reads. Under the source paper's analysis protocol: A later analysis counted about 80 million unique TCR beta chains across the 666 repertoires, and some 12 million of these chains were shared by at least two donors. Raw reads were error-corrected and collapsed into unique sequences by a nearest-neighbor algorithm in which closely related sequences were merged to remove PCR and sequencing errors. V, D and J gene segments were assigned by aligning CDR3 sequences to IMGT reference sequences. For a sequence to be retained, at least a six-nucleotide match to both a V gene segment and a J gene segment was required. A rearrangement counted as productive if the CDR3 had no stop codons and remained in frame with V and J, and every other rearrangement counted as non-productive. CDR3 was defined according to IMGT convention as the region running from the second conserved V-encoded cysteine to the conserved J-encoded phenylalanine. Sequences without an unambiguous match to a single V gene segment were excluded from the earlier analysis of several hundred of the donors. In an earlier analysis of 450 to 700 of the donors, V segments were called functional above 56.7% productive rearrangements and were called segregating when the between-donor standard deviation exceeded 5%. A statistical classification framework was built to diagnose cytomegalovirus status from the catalog of TCR beta chain sequences. V and J gene assignment, in a later analysis, came from comparing TCR nucleotide sequences with IMGT/GENE-DB human TR gene sequences. The TCRdist pipeline was used in a later analysis to assign CDR3 sequences and most-parsimonious VDJ recombination scenarios. In a later analysis, each TCR beta chain was defined by its CDR3 amino acid sequence together with its V-gene family, and reads lacking a unique V-gene family were excluded. To address suspected cross-contamination and a sequencing artifact, a later analysis removed under 600 highly shared, low-generation-probability nucleotide sequences. A later analysis calculated a clonal expansion index for each public chain from normalized within-repertoire ranks of inferred template counts. A later analysis computed generation probabilities with a VDJ recombination model fitted to out-of-frame rearrangements, and checked the results against IGoR. In a later analysis, hypergeometric tests were used to score TCR-TCR, TCR-HLA and TCR-CMV co-occurrence, with a repertoire-size bias correction applied to TCR pairs. To estimate false discovery rates, a later analysis permuted the HLA or CMV assignments 20 times. In a later analysis, co-occurring TCRs were grouped with DBSCAN, and TCRdist sequence similarity was added when clustering was performed within HLA-allele-positive subsets. Co-occurrence clustering excluded repertoires with fewer than 30,000 or more than 120,000 public chains, plus five with anomalous nucleotide sharing. The immuneACCESS repertoire file appears here via TCRdb, limited to in-frame rearrangements. These files lack a portion of the clones; in checked studies, under half of the deficit traces to unresolved V genes, and the cause of the others is not known. That table gives V, J and clone size, and the DNA gave D and trimming. This sample gives about 140,000 clones in total; roughly 70% of them show up just once. The ten largest make up around 3% of the sample.

The cohort consisted of hundreds of healthy bone marrow donors. Cohort members were all nominally healthy when sampled, although unrecorded immune exposures were likely present. The donor was CMV seronegative and belonged to the group of under 400 seronegative cohort members. A peripheral blood sample was collected from each donor, and TCR beta sequencing was performed on peripheral blood mononuclear cells. The Qiagen DNeasy Blood Extraction Kit was used to extract genomic DNA from the blood cell samples. Recombination linked TRBV30 to TRBJ1-5; TRBD1 is a possible D gene, resting on 6 matching bases. The source of this sequence is a male donor in good health and CMV-seronegative. Sample: PBMCs. The CDR3 corresponds to CAWSQGSNQPQHF. The DNA is TGTGCCTGGAGTCAGGGGAGCAATCAGCCCCAGCATTTT.